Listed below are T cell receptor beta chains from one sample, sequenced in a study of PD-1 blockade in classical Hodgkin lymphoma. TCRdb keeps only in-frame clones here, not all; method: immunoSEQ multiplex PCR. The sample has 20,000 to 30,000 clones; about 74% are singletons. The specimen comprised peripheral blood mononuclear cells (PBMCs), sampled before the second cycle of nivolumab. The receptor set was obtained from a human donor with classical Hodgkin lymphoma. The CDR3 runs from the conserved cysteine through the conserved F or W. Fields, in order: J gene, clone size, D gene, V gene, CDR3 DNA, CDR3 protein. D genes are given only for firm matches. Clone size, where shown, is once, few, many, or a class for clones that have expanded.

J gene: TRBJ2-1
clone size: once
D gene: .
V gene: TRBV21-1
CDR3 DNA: TGTGCCAGCAGCCAAAGACTAAGGACAGGGGAAAGGTACAATGAGCAGTTCTTC
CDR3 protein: CASSQRLRTGERYNEQFF

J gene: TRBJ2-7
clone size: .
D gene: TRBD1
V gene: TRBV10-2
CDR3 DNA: TGCGCCAGCAGTGACTCCGGGACAGGCTCCTACGAGCAGTACTTC
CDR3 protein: CASSDSGTGSYEQYF

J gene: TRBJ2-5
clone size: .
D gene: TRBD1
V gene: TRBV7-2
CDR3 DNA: TGTGCCAGCAGCTTCCACACGACAGGGCAAGGAGAGACCCAGTACTTC
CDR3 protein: CASSFHTTGQGETQYF

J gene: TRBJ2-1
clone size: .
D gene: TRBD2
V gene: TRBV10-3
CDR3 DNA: TGTGCCATCCAAGAGGGGGGGGCTAGCGGGAACAATGAGCAGTTCTTC
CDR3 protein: CAIQEGGASGNNEQFF

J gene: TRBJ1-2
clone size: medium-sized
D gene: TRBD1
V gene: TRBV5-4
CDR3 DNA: TGTGCCAGCAGCAATACGACAGGGAACTATGGCTACACCTTC
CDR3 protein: CASSNTTGNYGYTF

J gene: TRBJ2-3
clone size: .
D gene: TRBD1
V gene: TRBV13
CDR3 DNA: TGTGCCAGCAGCTTAGCAGGGGGTGGCACAGATACGCAGTATTTT
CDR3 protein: CASSLAGGGTDTQYF

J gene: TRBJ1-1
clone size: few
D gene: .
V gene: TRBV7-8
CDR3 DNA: TGTGCCAGCAGCTTAGAATCTGCCGGGAACACTGAAGCTTTCTTT
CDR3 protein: CASSLESAGNTEAFF

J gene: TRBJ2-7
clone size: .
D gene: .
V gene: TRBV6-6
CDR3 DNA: TGTGCCAGCAGTGGGACCGCCTCCTACGAGCAGTACTTC
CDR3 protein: CASSGTASYEQYF

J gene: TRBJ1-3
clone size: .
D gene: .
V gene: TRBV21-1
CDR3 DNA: TGTGCCAGCAGCCAAAGACGCTCTGGAAACACCATATATTTT
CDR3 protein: CASSQRRSGNTIYF

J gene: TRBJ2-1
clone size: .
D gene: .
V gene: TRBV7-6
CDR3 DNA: TGTGCCAGCAGCTTAGCCGGGAGCTCCTACAATGAGCAGTTCTTC
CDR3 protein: CASSLAGSSYNEQFF

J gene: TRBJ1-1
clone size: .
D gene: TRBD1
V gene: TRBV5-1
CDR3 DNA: TGCGCCAGCAGCTATGACAGGGGCGGGACTGAAGCTTTCTTT
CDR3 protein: CASSYDRGGTEAFF

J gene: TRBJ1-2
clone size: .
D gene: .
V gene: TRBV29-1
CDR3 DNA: TGCAGCGCCGTAGGGGGGGGTAACTATGGCTACACCTTC
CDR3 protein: CSAVGGGNYGYTF

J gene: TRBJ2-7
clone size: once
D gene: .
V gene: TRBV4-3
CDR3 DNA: TGCGCCAGCAGCCAAGCCTGGGACACTTACTACGAGCAGTACTTC
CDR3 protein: CASSQAWDTYYEQYF

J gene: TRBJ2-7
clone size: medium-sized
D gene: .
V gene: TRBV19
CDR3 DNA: TGTGCCAGTAGTAGACTAGGTTTTTTTGGCTCCGAGCAGTACTTC
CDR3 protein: CASSRLGFFGSEQYF

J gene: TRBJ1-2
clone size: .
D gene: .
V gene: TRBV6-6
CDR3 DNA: TGTGCCAGCAGTCGTAACTATGGCTACACCTTC
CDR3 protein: CASSRNYGYTF

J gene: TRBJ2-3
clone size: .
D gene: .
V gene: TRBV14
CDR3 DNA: TGTGCCAGCAGCCAGGCGGCGGGACGAGTAGCGCAGTATTTT
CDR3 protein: CASSQAAGRVAQYF

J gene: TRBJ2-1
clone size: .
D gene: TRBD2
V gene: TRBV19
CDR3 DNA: TGTGCCAGTAGTCCTGGACTAGAACAGTTCTTC
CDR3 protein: CASSPGLEQFF

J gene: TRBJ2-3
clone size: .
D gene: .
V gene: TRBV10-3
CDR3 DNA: TGTGCCATCAGTGAGTCGGATCTAGCGCTAAGCACAGATACGCAGTATTTT
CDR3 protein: CAISESDLALSTDTQYF

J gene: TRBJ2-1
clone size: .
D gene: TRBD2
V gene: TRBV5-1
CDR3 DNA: TGCGCCAGCAGCTTCATAGCGGGAGCGGGCAATGAGCAGTTCTTC
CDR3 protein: CASSFIAGAGNEQFF

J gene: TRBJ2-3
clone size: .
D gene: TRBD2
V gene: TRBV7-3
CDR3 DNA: TGTGCCAGCAGCTTAGGGAACGGGAGGGCAGCAGATACGCAGTATTTT
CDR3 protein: CASSLGNGRAADTQYF

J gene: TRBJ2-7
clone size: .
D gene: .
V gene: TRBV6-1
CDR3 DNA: TGTGCCAGCAGTGAAGGATCAGGCTCCTTCGCCTACGAGCAGTACTTC
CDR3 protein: CASSEGSGSFAYEQYF

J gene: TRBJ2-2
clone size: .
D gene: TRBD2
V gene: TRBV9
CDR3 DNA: TGTGCCAGCAGCCTCCTGGGAGGGGCGGGATCGGGGGAGCTGTTTTTT
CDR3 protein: CASSLLGGAGSGELFF

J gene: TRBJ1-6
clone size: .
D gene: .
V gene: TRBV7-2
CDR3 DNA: TGTGCCAGCAGCTTAGACCCCCCAATGGCGATCCACTTT
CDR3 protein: CASSLDPPMAIHF

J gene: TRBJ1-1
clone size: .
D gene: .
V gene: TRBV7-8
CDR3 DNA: TGTGCCAGCAGCTTAGTCGACTTGAACACTGAAGCTTTCTTT
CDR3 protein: CASSLVDLNTEAFF

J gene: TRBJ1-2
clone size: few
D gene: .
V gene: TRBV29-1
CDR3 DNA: TGCAGCGTTGAAGAAGACGAGGGCGTCTATGGCTACACCTTC
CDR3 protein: CSVEEDEGVYGYTF

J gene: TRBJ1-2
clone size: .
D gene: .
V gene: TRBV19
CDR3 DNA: TGTGCCAGTAGTATAGGGGCTCACTATGGCTACACCTTC
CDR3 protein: CASSIGAHYGYTF

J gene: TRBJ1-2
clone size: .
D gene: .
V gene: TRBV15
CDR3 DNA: TGTGCCACCAGCAGCAACAGGGTCGGCTACACCTTC
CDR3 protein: CATSSNRVGYTF

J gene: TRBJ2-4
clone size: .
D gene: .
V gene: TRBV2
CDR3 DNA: TGTGCCAGCAGTGAAGCGTGGAATGGACTAGCCAAAAACATTCAGTACTTC
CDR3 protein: CASSEAWNGLAKNIQYF

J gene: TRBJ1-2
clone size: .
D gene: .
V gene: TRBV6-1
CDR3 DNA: TGTGCCAGCAGTGAAGCCACAGGAGCTAACTATGGCTACACCTTC
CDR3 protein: CASSEATGANYGYTF

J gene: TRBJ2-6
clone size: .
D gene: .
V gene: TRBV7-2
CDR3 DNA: TGTGCCAGCAGCCCATATATTGGGACGATTAGCTCTGGGGCCAACGTCCTGACTTTC
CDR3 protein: CASSPYIGTISSGANVLTF

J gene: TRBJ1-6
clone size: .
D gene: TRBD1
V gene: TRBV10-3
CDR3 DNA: TGTGCCATCAGTGAGGGGACAGGGGGTATTAACCTCCACTTT
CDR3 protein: CAISEGTGGINLHF

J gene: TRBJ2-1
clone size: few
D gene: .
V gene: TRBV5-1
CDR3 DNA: TGCGCCAGCACTTACAGGGAATTTCACAATGAGCAGTTCTTC
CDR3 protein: CASTYREFHNEQFF

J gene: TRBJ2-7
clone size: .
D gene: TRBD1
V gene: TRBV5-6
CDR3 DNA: TGTGCCAGCAGCTTGGCCCGACAGGGGCAGCAGTACTTC
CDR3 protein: CASSLARQGQQYF

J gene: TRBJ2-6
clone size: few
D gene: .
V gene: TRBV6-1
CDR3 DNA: TGTGCCAGCAGTCGACAGTCCTCTGGGGCCAACGTCCTGACTTTC
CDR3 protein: CASSRQSSGANVLTF

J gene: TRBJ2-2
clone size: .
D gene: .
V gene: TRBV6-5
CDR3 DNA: TGTGCCAGCAGTTACGGCCTGAGGACCGGGGAGCTGTTTTTT
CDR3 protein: CASSYGLRTGELFF

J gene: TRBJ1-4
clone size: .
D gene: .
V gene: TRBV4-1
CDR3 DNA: TGCGCCAGCAGCCTCCTGCCGGGTGAAAAACTGTTTTTT
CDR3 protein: CASSLLPGEKLFF

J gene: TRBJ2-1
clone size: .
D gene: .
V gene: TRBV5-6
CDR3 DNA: TGTGCCAGCAGCTTCATGGTTAGGGCCTACAATGAGCAGTTCTTC
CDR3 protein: CASSFMVRAYNEQFF

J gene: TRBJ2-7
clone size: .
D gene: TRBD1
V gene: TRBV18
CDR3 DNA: TGTGCCAGCTCACCCGGGACAGCAACCGGCTACGAGCAGTACTTC
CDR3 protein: CASSPGTATGYEQYF

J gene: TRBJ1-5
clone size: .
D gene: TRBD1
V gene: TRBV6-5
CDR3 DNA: TGTGCCAGCAGCAATGGACAGGACCGCAATCAGCCCCAGCATTTT
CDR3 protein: CASSNGQDRNQPQHF

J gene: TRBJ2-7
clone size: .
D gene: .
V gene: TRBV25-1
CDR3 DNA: TGTGCCACCACCCACAGCTACGAGCAGTACTTC
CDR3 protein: CATTHSYEQYF

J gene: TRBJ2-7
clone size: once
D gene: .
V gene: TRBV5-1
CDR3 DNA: TGCGCCAGCAGCTTGCATGCGGACAGAGACTACGAGCAGTACTTC
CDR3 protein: CASSLHADRDYEQYF

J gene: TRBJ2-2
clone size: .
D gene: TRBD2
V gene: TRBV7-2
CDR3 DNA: TGTGCCAGCAGCCTCGATAGCGGGAGGTCCACCGGGGAGCTGTTTTTT
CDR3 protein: CASSLDSGRSTGELFF

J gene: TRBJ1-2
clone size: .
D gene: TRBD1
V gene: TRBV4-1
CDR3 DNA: TGCGCCAGCAGCCCCACAGGGGCAGGGGGCTACACCTTC
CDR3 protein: CASSPTGAGGYTF

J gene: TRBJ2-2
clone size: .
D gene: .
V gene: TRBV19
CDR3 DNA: TGTGCCAGTAGTATGGGGGTCGTCGGGGAGCTGTTTTTT
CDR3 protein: CASSMGVVGELFF

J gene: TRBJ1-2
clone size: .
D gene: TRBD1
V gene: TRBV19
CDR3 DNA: TGTGCCAGTACTATGACAGGGGAGCTCTATGGCTACACCTTC
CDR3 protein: CASTMTGELYGYTF

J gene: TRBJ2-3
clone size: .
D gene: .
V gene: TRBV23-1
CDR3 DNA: TGCGCCAGCACCGGGCGAGGCCAAGGGCGAGCGGGCACAGATACGCAGTATTTT
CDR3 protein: CASTGRGQGRAGTDTQYF

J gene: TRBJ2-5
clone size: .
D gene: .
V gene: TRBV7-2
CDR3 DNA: TGTGCCAGCAGCTCCCCCAACGGGGAGACCCAGTACTTC
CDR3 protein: CASSSPNGETQYF

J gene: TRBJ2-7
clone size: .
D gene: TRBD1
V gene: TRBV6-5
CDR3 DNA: TGTGCCAGCAACCGACAGGGTGCGTACGAGCAGTACTTC
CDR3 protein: CASNRQGAYEQYF

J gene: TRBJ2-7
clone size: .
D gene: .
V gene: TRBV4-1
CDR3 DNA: TGCGCCAGCAGCCAGAGGACTAACGAGCAGTACTTC
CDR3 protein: CASSQRTNEQYF

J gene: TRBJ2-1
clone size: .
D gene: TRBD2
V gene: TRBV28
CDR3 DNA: TGTGCCAGCAGTTTACTCGCGGGAGCGACCGGGAATGAGCAGTTCTTC
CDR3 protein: CASSLLAGATGNEQFF